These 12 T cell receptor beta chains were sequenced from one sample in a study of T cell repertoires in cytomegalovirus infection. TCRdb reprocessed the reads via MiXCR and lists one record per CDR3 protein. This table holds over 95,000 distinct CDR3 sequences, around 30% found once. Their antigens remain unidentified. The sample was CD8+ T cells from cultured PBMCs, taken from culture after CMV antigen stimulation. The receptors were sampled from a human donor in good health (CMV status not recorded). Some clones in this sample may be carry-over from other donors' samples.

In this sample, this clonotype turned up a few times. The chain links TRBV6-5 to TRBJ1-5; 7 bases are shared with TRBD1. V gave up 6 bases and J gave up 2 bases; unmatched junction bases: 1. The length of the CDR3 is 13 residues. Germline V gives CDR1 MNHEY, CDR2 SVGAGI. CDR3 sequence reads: CASSRGGNQPQHF. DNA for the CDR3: TGTGCCAGCAGCAGGGGGGGCAATCAGCCCCAGCATTTT.

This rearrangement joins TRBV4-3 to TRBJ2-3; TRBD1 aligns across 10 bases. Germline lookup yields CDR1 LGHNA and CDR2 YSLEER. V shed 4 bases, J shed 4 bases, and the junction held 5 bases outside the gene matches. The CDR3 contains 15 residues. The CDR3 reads CASSLTGQGADTQYF. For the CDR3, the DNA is TGCGCCAGCAGCCTTACAGGACAGGGGGCAGATACGCAGTATTTT.

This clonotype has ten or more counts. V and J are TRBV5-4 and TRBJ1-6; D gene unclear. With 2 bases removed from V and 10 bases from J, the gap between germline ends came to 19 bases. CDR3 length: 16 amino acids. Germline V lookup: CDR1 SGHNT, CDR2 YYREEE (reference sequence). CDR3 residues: CASSLAGQRLNSPLHF. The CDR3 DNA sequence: TGTGCCAGCAGCTTAGCGGGTCAGCGATTGAACTCACCCCTCCACTTT.

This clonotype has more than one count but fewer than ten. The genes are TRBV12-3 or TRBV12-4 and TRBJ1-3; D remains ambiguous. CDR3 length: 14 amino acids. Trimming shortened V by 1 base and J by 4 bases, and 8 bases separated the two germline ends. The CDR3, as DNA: TGTGCCAGCAGTTTAGGGCTAAGGGGAAACACCATATATTTT. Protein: CASSLGLRGNTIYF.

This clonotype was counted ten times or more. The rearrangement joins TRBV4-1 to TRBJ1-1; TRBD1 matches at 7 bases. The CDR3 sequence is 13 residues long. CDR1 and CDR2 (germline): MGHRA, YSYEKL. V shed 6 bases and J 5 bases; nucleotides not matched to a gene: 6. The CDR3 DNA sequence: TGCGCCAGCAGTCCCCGACAGGGAACTGAAGCTTTCTTT. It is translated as CASSPRQGTEAFF.

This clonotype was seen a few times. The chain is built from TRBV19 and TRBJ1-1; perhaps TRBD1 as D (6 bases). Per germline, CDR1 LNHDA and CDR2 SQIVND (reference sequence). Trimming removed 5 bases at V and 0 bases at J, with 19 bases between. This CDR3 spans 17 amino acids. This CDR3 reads CASSSSGEGPMNTEAFF. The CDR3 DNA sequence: TGTGCCAGTAGTTCTTCAGGGGAAGGACCTATGAACACTGAAGCTTTCTTT. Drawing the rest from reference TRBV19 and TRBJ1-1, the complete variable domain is DGGITQSPKYLFRKEGQNVTLSCEQNLNHDAMYWYRQDPGQGLRLIYYSQIVNDFQKGDIAEGYSVSREKKESFPLTVTSAQKNPTAFYLCASSSSGEGPMNTEAFFGQGTRLTVV.

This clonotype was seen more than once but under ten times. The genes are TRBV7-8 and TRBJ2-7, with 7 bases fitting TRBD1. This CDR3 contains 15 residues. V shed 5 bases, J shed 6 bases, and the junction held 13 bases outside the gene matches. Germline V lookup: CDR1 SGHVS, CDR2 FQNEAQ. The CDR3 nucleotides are TGTGCCAGCAGCCCGGGAAACAGGGGATCCCTCGAGCAGTACTTC. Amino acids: CASSPGNRGSLEQYF. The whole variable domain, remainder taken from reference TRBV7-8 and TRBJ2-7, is GAGVSQSPRYKVAKRGQDVALRCDPISGHVSLFWYQQALGQGPEFLTYFQNEAQLDKSGLPSDRFFAERPEGSVSTLKIQRTQQEDSAVYLCASSPGNRGSLEQYFGPGTRLTVT.

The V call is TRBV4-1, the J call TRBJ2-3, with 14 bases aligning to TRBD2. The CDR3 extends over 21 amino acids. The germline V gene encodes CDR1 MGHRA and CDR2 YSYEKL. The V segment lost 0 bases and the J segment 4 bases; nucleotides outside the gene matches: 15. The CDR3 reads CASSQEAGLAGAPGGPDTQYF. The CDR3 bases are TGCGCCAGCAGCCAAGAAGCGGGACTAGCGGGGGCCCCTGGTGGCCCAGATACGCAGTATTTT.

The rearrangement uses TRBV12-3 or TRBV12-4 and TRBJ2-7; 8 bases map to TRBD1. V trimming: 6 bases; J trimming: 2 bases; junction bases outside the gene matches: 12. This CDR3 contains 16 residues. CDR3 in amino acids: CASSFFPGQAAYEQYF. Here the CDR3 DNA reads TGTGCCAGCAGCTTTTTCCCGGGACAGGCTGCCTACGAGCAGTACTTC.

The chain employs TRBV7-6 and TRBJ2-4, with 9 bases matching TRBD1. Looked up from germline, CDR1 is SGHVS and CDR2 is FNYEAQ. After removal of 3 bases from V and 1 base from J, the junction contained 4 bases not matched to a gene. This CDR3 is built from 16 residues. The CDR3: CASSFGTGLAKNIQYF. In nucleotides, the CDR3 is TGTGCCAGCAGCTTCGGGACAGGGTTGGCCAAAAACATTCAGTACTTC.

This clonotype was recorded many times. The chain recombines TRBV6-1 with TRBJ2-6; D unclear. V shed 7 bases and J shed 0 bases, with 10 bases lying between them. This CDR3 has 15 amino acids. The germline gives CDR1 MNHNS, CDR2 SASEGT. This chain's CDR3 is CASTYSISGANVLTF. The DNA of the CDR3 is TGTGCCAGCACCTACAGCATCTCTGGGGCCAACGTCCTGACTTTC.

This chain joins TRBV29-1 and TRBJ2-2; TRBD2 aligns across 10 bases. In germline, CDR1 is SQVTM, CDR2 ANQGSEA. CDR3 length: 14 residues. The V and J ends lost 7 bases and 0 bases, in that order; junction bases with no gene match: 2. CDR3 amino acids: CSATSGTNTGELFF. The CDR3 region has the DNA TGCAGCGCAACTAGCGGGACGAACACCGGGGAGCTGTTTTTT.